A selection of T cell receptor beta chains follows, all from one sample in a study of T cell clonotyping in hematopoietic cell transplantation. Profiled with immunoSEQ multiplex PCR; TCRdb holds only in-frame clones, not every one. Altogether approximately 20,000 clones are present, about 83% being singletons, with the ten largest covering about 8.4%. Sequencing was performed on peripheral blood mononuclear cells, taken before stem cell transplant. The receptors derive from a man aged 50-59 years with acute myeloid leukemia. Some clones in this sample may be carry-over from other donors' samples. Each CDR3 is given with its conserved first and last residue. A D gene is named only where the DNA matches it firmly. Not all rows give a size; the values are once, few, many and, for expanded clones, a class.

NA	TRBV5-6	TRBJ2-4	NA	CASSLAVEGNIQYF	TGTGCCAGCAGCTTGGCCGTCGAGGGTAACATTCAGTACTTC
TRBD2	TRBV4-3	TRBJ2-3	once	CASSQDGRGGPSDTQYF	TGCGCCAGCAGCCAAGATGGGCGGGGGGGCCCGTCAGATACGCAGTATTTT
TRBD2	TRBV6-5	TRBJ2-3	NA	CASSSTSGGAPDTQYF	TGTGCCAGCAGTTCTACTAGCGGGGGGGCCCCAGATACGCAGTATTTT
NA	TRBV6-5	TRBJ2-6	NA	CASSYATFSGANVLTF	TGTGCCAGCAGTTACGCGACCTTCTCTGGGGCCAACGTCCTGACTTTC
NA	TRBV7-8	TRBJ2-5	NA	CASSLIMGYQETQYF	TGTGCCAGCAGCCTGATCATGGGGTACCAAGAGACCCAGTACTTC
TRBD2	TRBV7-9	TRBJ2-2	NA	CASTLRPSGVTGELFF	TGTGCCAGCACCCTGCGGCCTAGCGGGGTGACCGGGGAGCTGTTTTTT
NA	TRBV19	TRBJ1-6	few	CASSAGNSPLHF	TGTGCCAGTAGCGCAGGGAATTCACCCCTCCACTTT
NA	TRBV5-6	TRBJ2-7	NA	CASSLVNREHEQYF	TGTGCCAGCAGCCTAGTCAACAGGGAGCACGAGCAGTACTTC
NA	TRBV30	TRBJ1-5	NA	CAWSGGEFNQPQHF	TGTGCCTGGAGTGGGGGGGAATTTAATCAGCCCCAGCATTTT
NA	TRBV5-6	TRBJ1-1	few	CASSWGFNTEAFF	TGTGCCAGCAGCTGGGGGTTTAACACTGAAGCTTTCTTT
NA	TRBV7-2	TRBJ1-4	NA	CASSLRRSRTEKLFF	TGTGCCAGCAGCTTACGGCGGTCGAGAACTGAAAAACTGTTTTTT
TRBD1	TRBV5-5	TRBJ2-5	once	CASSSGQGGETQYF	TGTGCCAGCAGCTCGGGACAGGGGGGAGAGACCCAGTACTTC
NA	TRBV4-2	TRBJ1-2	NA	CASSQDRGRAYGYTF	TGTGCCAGCAGCCAAGATCGGGGCAGGGCGTATGGCTACACCTTC
NA	TRBV7-9	TRBJ2-5	NA	CASSLAGVSTETQYF	TGTGCCAGCAGCTTAGCCGGGGTGAGCACAGAGACCCAGTACTTC
NA	TRBV6-1	TRBJ1-2	NA	CASSENQPSRGYTF	TGTGCCAGCAGTGAGAACCAACCGTCGAGGGGCTACACCTTC
NA	TRBV19	TRBJ1-2	NA	CASMKGGGADHYGYTF	TGTGCCAGTATGAAGGGTGGAGGGGCCGACCATTATGGCTACACCTTC
NA	TRBV7-8	TRBJ1-1	few	CASSLWAGDTEAFF	TGTGCCAGCAGCTTATGGGCCGGAGACACTGAAGCTTTCTTT
NA	TRBV11-2	TRBJ2-6	NA	CASSPTRHGANVLTF	TGTGCCAGCAGCCCCACCCGGCACGGGGCCAACGTCCTGACTTTC
NA	TRBV5-5	TRBJ1-1	NA	CASSLLSGVTEAFF	TGTGCCAGCAGCTTACTCTCGGGGGTCACTGAAGCTTTCTTT
TRBD1	TRBV19	TRBJ2-5	NA	CASSRSTGWGETQYF	TGTGCCAGTAGTAGGTCGACAGGGTGGGGAGAGACCCAGTACTTC
NA	TRBV28	TRBJ1-2	once	CASRSLRRGGYTF	TGTGCCAGCAGGTCCTTGAGGAGGGGGGGCTACACCTTC
NA	TRBV5-6	TRBJ2-3	NA	CASSFDTSTDTQYF	TGTGCCAGCAGCTTCGACACCAGCACAGATACGCAGTATTTT
NA	TRBV27	TRBJ1-5	NA	CASSPNNPGQPQHF	TGTGCCAGCAGTCCCAACAACCCCGGACAGCCCCAGCATTTT
NA	TRBV2	TRBJ2-7	NA	CASSNSGYEQYF	TGTGCCAGCAGTAACTCAGGTTACGAGCAGTACTTC
NA	TRBV5-1	TRBJ1-2	few	CASSLGRANGYTF	TGCGCCAGCAGCTTGGGCAGGGCGAACGGCTACACCTTC
NA	TRBV19	TRBJ1-5	NA	CASSLEMDGPNQPQHF	TGTGCCAGTAGTCTAGAGATGGACGGCCCCAATCAGCCCCAGCATTTT
NA	TRBV4-1	TRBJ1-5	NA	CASSQVRGQEQPQHF	TGCGCCAGCAGCCAAGTGAGGGGTCAGGAGCAGCCCCAGCATTTT
NA	TRBV7-9	TRBJ2-6	NA	CASSLGVLAGANVLTF	TGTGCCAGCAGCTTAGGTGTGCTAGCTGGGGCCAACGTCCTGACTTTC
NA	TRBV7-2	TRBJ2-3	NA	CASSPNFGADTQYF	TGTGCCAGCAGCCCCAACTTTGGTGCAGATACGCAGTATTTT
TRBD1	TRBV10-1	TRBJ2-5	NA	CASGRDRARQETQYF	TGCGCCAGCGGACGGGACAGGGCCCGCCAAGAGACCCAGTACTTC
NA	TRBV4-3	TRBJ2-4	NA	CASSQGLVAKNIQYF	TGCGCCAGCAGCCAAGGGCTTGTAGCCAAAAACATTCAGTACTTC
NA	TRBV27	TRBJ2-3	NA	CASSLTGSTDTQYF	TGTGCCAGCAGTTTAACGGGGAGCACAGATACGCAGTATTTT
TRBD1	TRBV19	TRBJ1-5	NA	CASKGTASTISNQPQHF	TGTGCCAGTAAAGGGACAGCTTCGACTATTAGCAATCAGCCCCAGCATTTT
NA	TRBV5-1	TRBJ1-2	NA	CASSLEGGADYGYTF	TGCGCCAGCAGCTTGGAAGGCGGGGCGGACTATGGCTACACCTTC
NA	TRBV9	TRBJ2-7	NA	CASSVEEGEQYF	TGTGCCAGCAGCGTAGAAGAGGGCGAGCAGTACTTC
NA	TRBV27	TRBJ2-7	NA	CASSLSGGYEQYF	TGTGCCAGCAGTTTATCGGGGGGCTACGAGCAGTACTTC
NA	TRBV5-6	TRBJ1-3	NA	CASTVSGGNTIYF	TGTGCCAGCACCGTATCTGGTGGAAACACCATATATTTT
TRBD1	TRBV19	TRBJ1-2	NA	CASSMTGDGYTF	TGTGCCAGTAGTATGACAGGGGATGGCTACACCTTC
NA	TRBV5-4	TRBJ2-3	NA	CASSLGPSTDTQYF	TGTGCCAGCAGCTTAGGCCCTAGCACAGATACGCAGTATTTT
TRBD1	TRBV9	TRBJ2-1	NA	CASSFGTAYNEQFF	TGTGCCAGCAGCTTCGGGACAGCGTACAATGAGCAGTTCTTC
NA	TRBV5-1	TRBJ2-2	NA	CASSLPSNTGELFF	TGCGCCAGCAGCTTGCCGTCAAACACCGGGGAGCTGTTTTTT
NA	TRBV28	TRBJ2-7	once	CASKAGRVLDEQYF	TGTGCCAGCAAGGCGGGACGGGTGTTGGACGAGCAGTACTTC
NA	TRBV30	TRBJ2-5	NA	CAWSGGGETQYF	TGTGCCTGGAGTGGAGGAGGGGAGACCCAGTACTTC
TRBD1	TRBV7-8	TRBJ1-6	NA	CASSARDRGSNSPLHF	TGTGCCAGCAGCGCCCGGGACAGGGGGAGTAATTCACCCCTCCACTTT
TRBD2	TRBV10-3	TRBJ2-3	NA	CAISLTSGQIPDTQYF	TGTGCCATCAGTCTGACTAGCGGGCAAATACCAGATACGCAGTATTTT
NA	TRBV6-5	TRBJ1-1	NA	CASSYVQGRTEAFF	TGTGCCAGCAGTTACGTCCAGGGAAGGACTGAAGCTTTCTTT
TRBD2	TRBV5-5	TRBJ2-7	few	CASSLEPGLADLSYEQYF	TGTGCCAGCAGCTTGGAACCCGGACTAGCGGACCTCTCCTACGAGCAGTACTTC
TRBD1	TRBV5-5	TRBJ1-2	NA	CASRPVPGQGYGYTF	TGTGCCAGCCGCCCCGTACCGGGACAGGGGTATGGCTACACCTTC
TRBD2	TRBV5-1	TRBJ2-3	NA	CASSKIAGGDTDTQYF	TGCGCCAGCAGCAAAATAGCGGGGGGGGACACAGATACGCAGTATTTT
NA	TRBV10-1	TRBJ1-1	NA	CASSEGPTDTEAFF	TGCGCCAGCAGTGAGGGGCCGACAGACACTGAAGCTTTCTTT
NA	TRBV11-2	TRBJ2-1	NA	CASSFSGESYNEQFF	TGTGCCAGCAGCTTTAGCGGAGAATCCTACAATGAGCAGTTCTTC
NA	TRBV19	TRBJ1-1	NA	CASTPPRQVWFTEAFF	TGTGCCAGTACCCCACCCAGACAGGTTTGGTTCACTGAAGCTTTCTTT